The present T cell receptor beta chain was sequenced within a study of cytomegalovirus exposure and HLA in healthy donors. This clone was counted only a few times. In the PCR, 60 Vbeta and 13 Jbeta primers were used. Some clones are missing from TCRdb's copy, which holds only in-frame ones; the method was immunoSEQ multiplex PCR. The sample yields 130,000 to 150,000 clones, less than 9.5% seen once. The sequence came from a male donor in good health and CMV-seronegative. Sequenced sample: PBMCs.

The CDR3 here is CASSRRQGARSRDYEQYF. CDR3 sequence (DNA): TGTGCCAGCAGTCGCAGACAGGGGGCAAGGTCGCGGGACTACGAGCAGTACTTC. The chain joins TRBV27 to TRBJ2-7, with 10 bases identical to TRBD1. Germline CDR1 and CDR2: MNHEY and SMNVEV (reference sequence). The CDR3 covers 18 residues. V was pared by 5 bases and J by 3 bases, with 16 bases of the junction left unmatched.